These T cell receptor beta chains were read from a single sample in a study of brain metastases from non-small cell lung cancer. Measured with immunoSEQ multiplex PCR; TCRdb has only the in-frame clones, and not every one. The data hold about 1,800 clones, with 75% to 90% observed a single time. The specimen sequenced was tissue from a brain metastasis. These receptors all come from a donor at least 40 years old with non-small cell lung cancer. The CDR3 runs from the conserved cysteine through the conserved F or W. Each record gives: CDR3 length, J gene, clone size, D gene, V gene, CDR3 DNA, CDR3 protein. The D gene is left open where the match is weak. Expanded clones get a size class; other rows say once, few or many, or leave the size out.

length: 14; J: TRBJ2-1; size: NA; D: TRBD2; V: TRBV27; DNA: TGTGCCAGCAGTTTAATACTAGCGGGCGGGGAGCAGTTCTTC; CDR3: CASSLILAGGEQFF
length: 13; J: TRBJ2-5; size: NA; D: NA; V: TRBV30; DNA: TGTGCCTGGAACCGACAGAACATTGAGACCCAGTACTTC; CDR3: CAWNRQNIETQYF
length: 14; J: TRBJ2-5; size: NA; D: NA; V: TRBV7-9; DNA: TGTGCCAGCAGAGATCGACAGGGAGGAGAGACCCAGTACTTC; CDR3: CASRDRQGGETQYF
length: 13; J: TRBJ1-1; size: NA; D: NA; V: TRBV3-1/TRBV3-2; DNA: TGTGCCAGCCGTCACGGTGGTAAGCACGAAGCTTTCTTT; CDR3: CASRHGGKHEAFF
length: 11; J: TRBJ2-6; size: NA; D: NA; V: TRBV28; DNA: TGTGCCATCCTGGCGGCCAACGTCCTGACTTTC; CDR3: CAILAANVLTF
length: 14; J: TRBJ1-6; size: NA; D: TRBD1; V: TRBV6-5; DNA: TGTGCCAGCAGAAACAGGGGGAAGGATTCACCCCTCCACTTT; CDR3: CASRNRGKDSPLHF
length: 13; J: TRBJ2-1; size: few; D: NA; V: TRBV7-8; DNA: TGTGCCCCCCGTGTCCCCGCCTACAATGAGCAGTTCTTC; CDR3: CAPRVPAYNEQFF
length: 14; J: TRBJ1-5; size: NA; D: NA; V: TRBV28; DNA: TGTGCCAGCAGTTTATTCGGCAGCGTGATAGCCCAGCATTTT; CDR3: CASSLFGSVIAQHF
length: 15; J: TRBJ2-5; size: NA; D: TRBD1; V: TRBV7-9; DNA: TGTGCCCTATTTCCCGTGGACAGGGGCCAAGAGACCCAGTACTTC; CDR3: CALFPVDRGQETQYF
length: 12; J: TRBJ1-5; size: NA; D: NA; V: TRBV6-5; DNA: TGTGCCAGCAGTATGCGGAATCAGCCCCAGCATTTT; CDR3: CASSMRNQPQHF
length: 15; J: TRBJ1-3; size: few; D: TRBD1; V: TRBV5-6; DNA: TGTGCCAGCAGCTCAAGACAGGGGGCTGGAAACACCATATATTTT; CDR3: CASSSRQGAGNTIYF
length: 11; J: TRBJ2-5; size: few; D: NA; V: TRBV6-1; DNA: TGTGCCAGCAGTAGCGGTCCGACCCAGTACTTC; CDR3: CASSSGPTQYF
length: 14; J: TRBJ1-4; size: NA; D: NA; V: TRBV2; DNA: TGTGCCAGCAGTGAGTTGTCAGGGGTGAAGAAACTGTTTTTT; CDR3: CASSELSGVKKLFF
length: 15; J: TRBJ2-3; size: NA; D: TRBD1; V: TRBV3-1/TRBV3-2; DNA: TGTGCCAGCAGCCAAGATAGGGGGCTCACAGATACGCAGTATTTT; CDR3: CASSQDRGLTDTQYF
length: 13; J: TRBJ2-1; size: NA; D: TRBD2; V: TRBV9; DNA: TGTGCCAGCAGCGCCAGCGGGGGAGGTGAGCAGTTCTTC; CDR3: CASSASGGGEQFF
length: 13; J: TRBJ2-5; size: NA; D: TRBD1; V: TRBV27; DNA: TGTGCCAGCAGTTTTACAGGGGTAGAGACCCAGTACTTC; CDR3: CASSFTGVETQYF
length: 14; J: TRBJ2-5; size: once; D: TRBD1; V: TRBV18; DNA: TGTGCCAGCTCACCGGGGACAGCCCAAGAGACCCAGTACTTC; CDR3: CASSPGTAQETQYF
length: 15; J: TRBJ1-3; size: NA; D: NA; V: TRBV29-1; DNA: TGCAGCGTTGAAGGACAAACTCCTGTGGGAAACACCATATATTTT; CDR3: CSVEGQTPVGNTIYF
length: 13; J: TRBJ2-7; size: NA; D: NA; V: TRBV4-3; DNA: TGCGCCAGCAGCCAAGATATTCAGGGCCGCAGGTACTTC; CDR3: CASSQDIQGRRYF
length: 17; J: TRBJ2-3; size: NA; D: NA; V: TRBV18; DNA: TGTGCCAGCTCACCACGTTCCATTAAGGACCGCCCAGATACGCAGTATTTT; CDR3: CASSPRSIKDRPDTQYF
length: 14; J: TRBJ2-3; size: NA; D: NA; V: TRBV27; DNA: TGTGCCAGCAGAACCAACCGCCCACGGGATACGCAGTATTTT; CDR3: CASRTNRPRDTQYF
length: 16; J: TRBJ1-3; size: NA; D: NA; V: TRBV5-6; DNA: TGTGCCAGCAGCCTGGCGTTTGTAGGCTCTGGAAACACCATATATTTT; CDR3: CASSLAFVGSGNTIYF
length: 13; J: TRBJ1-5; size: NA; D: NA; V: TRBV6-5; DNA: TGTGCCAGCAGAAAGCGGGGGGCGAGAACCCAGCATTTT; CDR3: CASRKRGARTQHF
length: 15; J: TRBJ1-5; size: NA; D: NA; V: TRBV13; DNA: TGTGCCAGCAGCTTAAGGACGGATAACAATCAGCCCCAGCATTTT; CDR3: CASSLRTDNNQPQHF
length: 15; J: TRBJ2-2; size: once; D: TRBD1; V: TRBV7-2; DNA: TGTGCCAGCAGCCCCCGGACAGGGGACACCGGGGAGCTGTTTTTT; CDR3: CASSPRTGDTGELFF
length: 15; J: TRBJ2-1; size: NA; D: NA; V: TRBV6-1; DNA: TGTGCCAGCAGTGAGAGGGGGGCGAGGGGGAATGAGCAGTTCTTC; CDR3: CASSERGARGNEQFF
length: 13; J: TRBJ2-5; size: NA; D: NA; V: TRBV12-3/TRBV12-4; DNA: TGTGCCAGCAGTGACCGGAGTCTGGAGACCCAGTACTTC; CDR3: CASSDRSLETQYF
length: 14; J: TRBJ2-1; size: NA; D: NA; V: TRBV27; DNA: TGTGCCAGCAGTTTCGGGCGGGGGCCCAATGAGCAGTTCTTC; CDR3: CASSFGRGPNEQFF
length: 14; J: TRBJ1-1; size: NA; D: TRBD1; V: TRBV19; DNA: TGTGCCAGTAGGAGACAGGGACTGGGTGCTGAAGCTTTCTTT; CDR3: CASRRQGLGAEAFF
length: 12; J: TRBJ1-6; size: once; D: NA; V: TRBV7-8; DNA: TGTGCCAGCAGGGAAGGACCCTCACCCCTCCACTTT; CDR3: CASREGPSPLHF
length: 15; J: TRBJ2-7; size: NA; D: TRBD1; V: TRBV7-9; DNA: TGTGCCAGCAGCTGGGACAGGGGTACGGTCTACGAGCAGTACTTC; CDR3: CASSWDRGTVYEQYF
length: 13; J: TRBJ1-1; size: NA; D: NA; V: TRBV5-6; DNA: TGTGCCAGCAACTGGGACGGGAACACTGAAGCTTTCTTT; CDR3: CASNWDGNTEAFF
length: 13; J: TRBJ1-2; size: NA; D: NA; V: TRBV6-5; DNA: TGTGCCATCCGCCTAGGGGGTAACTATGGCTACACCTTC; CDR3: CAIRLGGNYGYTF